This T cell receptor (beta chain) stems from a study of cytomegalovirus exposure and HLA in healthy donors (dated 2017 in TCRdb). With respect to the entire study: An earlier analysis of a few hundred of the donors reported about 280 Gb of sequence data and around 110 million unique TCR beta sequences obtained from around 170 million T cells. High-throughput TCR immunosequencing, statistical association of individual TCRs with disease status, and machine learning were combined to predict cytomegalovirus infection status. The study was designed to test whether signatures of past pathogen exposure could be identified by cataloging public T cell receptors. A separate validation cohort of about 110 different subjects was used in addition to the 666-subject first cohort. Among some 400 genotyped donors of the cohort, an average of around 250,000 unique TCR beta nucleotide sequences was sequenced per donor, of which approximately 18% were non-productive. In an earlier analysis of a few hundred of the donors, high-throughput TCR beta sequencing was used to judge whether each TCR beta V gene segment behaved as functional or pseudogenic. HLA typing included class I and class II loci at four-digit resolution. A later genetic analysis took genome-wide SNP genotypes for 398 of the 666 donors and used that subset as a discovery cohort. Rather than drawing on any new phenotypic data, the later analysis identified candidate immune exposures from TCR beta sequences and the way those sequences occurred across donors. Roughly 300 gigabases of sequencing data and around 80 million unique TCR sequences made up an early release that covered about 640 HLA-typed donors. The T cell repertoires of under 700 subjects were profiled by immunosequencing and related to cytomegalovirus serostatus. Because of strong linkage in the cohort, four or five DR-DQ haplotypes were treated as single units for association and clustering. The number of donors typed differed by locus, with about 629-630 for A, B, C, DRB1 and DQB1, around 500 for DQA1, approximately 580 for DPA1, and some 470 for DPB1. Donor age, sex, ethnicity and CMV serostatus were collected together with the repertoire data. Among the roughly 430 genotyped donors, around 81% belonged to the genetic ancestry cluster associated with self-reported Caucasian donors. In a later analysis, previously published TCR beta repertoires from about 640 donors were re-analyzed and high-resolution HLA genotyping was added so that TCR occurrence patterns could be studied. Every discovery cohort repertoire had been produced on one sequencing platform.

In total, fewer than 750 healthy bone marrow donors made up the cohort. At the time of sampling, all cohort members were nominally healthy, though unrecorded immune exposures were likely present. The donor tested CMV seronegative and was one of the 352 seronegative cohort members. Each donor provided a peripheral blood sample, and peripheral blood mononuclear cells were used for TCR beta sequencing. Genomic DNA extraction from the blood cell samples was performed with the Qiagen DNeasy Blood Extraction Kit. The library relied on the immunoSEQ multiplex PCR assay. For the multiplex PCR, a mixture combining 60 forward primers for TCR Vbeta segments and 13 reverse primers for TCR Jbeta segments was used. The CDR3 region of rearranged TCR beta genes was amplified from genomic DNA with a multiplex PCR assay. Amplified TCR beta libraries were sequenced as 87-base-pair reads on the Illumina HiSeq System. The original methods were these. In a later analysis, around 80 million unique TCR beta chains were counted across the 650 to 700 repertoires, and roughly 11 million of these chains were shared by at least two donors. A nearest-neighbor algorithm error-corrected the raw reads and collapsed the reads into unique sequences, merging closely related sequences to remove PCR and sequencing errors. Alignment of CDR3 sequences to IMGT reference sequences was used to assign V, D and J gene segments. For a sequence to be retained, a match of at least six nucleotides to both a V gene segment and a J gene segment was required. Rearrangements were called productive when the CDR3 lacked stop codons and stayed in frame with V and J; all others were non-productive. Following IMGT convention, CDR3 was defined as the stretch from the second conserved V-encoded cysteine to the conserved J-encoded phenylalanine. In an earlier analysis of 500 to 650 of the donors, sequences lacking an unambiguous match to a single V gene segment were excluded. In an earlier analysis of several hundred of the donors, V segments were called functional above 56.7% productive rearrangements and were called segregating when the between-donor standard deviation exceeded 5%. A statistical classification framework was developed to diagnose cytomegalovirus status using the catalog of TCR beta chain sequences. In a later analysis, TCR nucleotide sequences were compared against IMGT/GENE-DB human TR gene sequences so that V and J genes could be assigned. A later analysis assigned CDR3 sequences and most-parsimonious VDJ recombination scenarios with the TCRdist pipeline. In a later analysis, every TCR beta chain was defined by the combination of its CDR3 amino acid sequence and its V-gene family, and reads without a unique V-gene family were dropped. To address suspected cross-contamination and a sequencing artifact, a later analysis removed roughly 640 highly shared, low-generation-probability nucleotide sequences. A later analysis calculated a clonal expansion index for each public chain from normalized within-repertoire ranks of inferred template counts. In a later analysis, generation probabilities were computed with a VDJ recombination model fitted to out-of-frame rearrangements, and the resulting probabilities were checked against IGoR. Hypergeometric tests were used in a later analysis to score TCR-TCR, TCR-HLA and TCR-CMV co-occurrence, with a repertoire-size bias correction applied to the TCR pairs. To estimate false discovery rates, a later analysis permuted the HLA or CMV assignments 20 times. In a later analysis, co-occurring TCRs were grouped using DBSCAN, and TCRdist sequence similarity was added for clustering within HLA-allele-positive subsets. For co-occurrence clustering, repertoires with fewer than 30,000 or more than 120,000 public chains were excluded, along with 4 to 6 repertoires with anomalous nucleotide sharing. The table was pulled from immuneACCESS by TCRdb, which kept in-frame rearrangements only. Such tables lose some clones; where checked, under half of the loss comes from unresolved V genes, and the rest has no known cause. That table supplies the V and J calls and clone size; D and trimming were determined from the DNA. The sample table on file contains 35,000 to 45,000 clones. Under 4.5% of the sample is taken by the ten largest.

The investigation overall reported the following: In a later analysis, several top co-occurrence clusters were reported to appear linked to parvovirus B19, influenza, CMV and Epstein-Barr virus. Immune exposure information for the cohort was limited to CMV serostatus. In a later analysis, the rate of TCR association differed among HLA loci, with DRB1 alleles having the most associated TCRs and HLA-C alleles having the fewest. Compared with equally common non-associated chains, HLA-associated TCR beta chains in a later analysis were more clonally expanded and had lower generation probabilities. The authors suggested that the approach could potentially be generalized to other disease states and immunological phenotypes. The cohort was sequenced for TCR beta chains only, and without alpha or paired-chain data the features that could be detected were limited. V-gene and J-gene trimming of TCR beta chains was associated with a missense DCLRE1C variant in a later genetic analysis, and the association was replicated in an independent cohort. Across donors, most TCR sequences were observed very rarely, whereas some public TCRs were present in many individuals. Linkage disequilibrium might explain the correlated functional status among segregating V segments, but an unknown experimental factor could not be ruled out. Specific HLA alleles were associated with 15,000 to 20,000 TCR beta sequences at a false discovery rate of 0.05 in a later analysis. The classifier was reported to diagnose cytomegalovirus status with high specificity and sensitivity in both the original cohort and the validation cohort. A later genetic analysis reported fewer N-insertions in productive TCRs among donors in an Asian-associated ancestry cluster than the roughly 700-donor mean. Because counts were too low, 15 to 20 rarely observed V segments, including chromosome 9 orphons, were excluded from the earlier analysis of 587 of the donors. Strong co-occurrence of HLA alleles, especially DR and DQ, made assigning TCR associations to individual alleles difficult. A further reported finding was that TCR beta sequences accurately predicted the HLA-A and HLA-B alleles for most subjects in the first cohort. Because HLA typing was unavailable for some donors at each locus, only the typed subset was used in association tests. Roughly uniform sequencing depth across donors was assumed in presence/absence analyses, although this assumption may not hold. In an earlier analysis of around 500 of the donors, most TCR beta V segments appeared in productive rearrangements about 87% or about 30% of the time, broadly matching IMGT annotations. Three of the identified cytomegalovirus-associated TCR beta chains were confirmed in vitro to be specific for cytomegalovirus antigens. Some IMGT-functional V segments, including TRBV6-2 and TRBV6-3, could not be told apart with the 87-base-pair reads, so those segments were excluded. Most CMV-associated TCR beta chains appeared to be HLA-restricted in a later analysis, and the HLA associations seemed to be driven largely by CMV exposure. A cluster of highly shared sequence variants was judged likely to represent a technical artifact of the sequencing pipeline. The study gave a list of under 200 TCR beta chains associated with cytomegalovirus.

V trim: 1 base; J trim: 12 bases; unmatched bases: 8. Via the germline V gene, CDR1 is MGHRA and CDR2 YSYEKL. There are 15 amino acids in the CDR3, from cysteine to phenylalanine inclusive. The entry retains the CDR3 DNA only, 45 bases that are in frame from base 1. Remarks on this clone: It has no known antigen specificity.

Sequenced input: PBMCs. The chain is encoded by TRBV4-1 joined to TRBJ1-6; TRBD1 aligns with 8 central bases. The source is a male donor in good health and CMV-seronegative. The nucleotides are TGCGCCAGCAGCCAAGGACAGGGGCCCTTTAAACCCCTCCACTTT. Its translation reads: CASSQGQGPFKPLHF.